A selection of T cell receptor beta chains follows, all from one sample in a study of CD8 T cells in Susac syndrome. TCRdb called the immunoSEQ multiplex PCR reads again in MiXCR, with one record for every CDR3 protein. The table shows 150,000 to 200,000 distinct CDR3 sequences, with about 91% occurring only once. Specimen: CD4+ T cells from PBMCs. The receptors stem from a human donor with Susac syndrome. Both conserved end residues are part of each CDR3. D genes are given only for firm matches. The size entry is marked missing in some rows and otherwise reads once, few, many or a size class.

j_gene	d_gene	abundance	v_gene	CDR3aa	CDR3nt
TRBJ1-1	-	-	TRBV12-3/TRBV12-4	CASSFSRGTEAFF	TGTGCCAGCAGTTTTTCCCGGGGGACTGAAGCTTTCTTT
TRBJ2-4	-	-	TRBV2	CASSVHIQYF	TGTGCCAGCAGTGTCCACATTCAGTACTTC
TRBJ2-7	-	-	TRBV2	CASRSRKHEQYF	TGTGCCAGCCGTTCTAGGAAACACGAGCAGTACTTC
TRBJ1-2	-	-	TRBV11-2	CASSLDRVGYGYTF	TGTGCCAGCAGCTTAGACAGGGTCGGCTATGGCTACACCTTC
TRBJ2-1	-	once	TRBV6-2/TRBV6-3	CASRRDSYNEQFF	TGTGCCAGCAGACGAGACAGTTACAATGAGCAGTTCTTC
TRBJ2-7	TRBD2	-	TRBV4-2	CASSQVRGGRSSEQYF	TGTGCCAGCAGCCAAGTTCGAGGCGGGAGAAGTAGCGAGCAGTACTTC
TRBJ1-5	TRBD1	-	TRBV6-1	CASTGTVDQPQHF	TGTGCCAGCACCGGGACAGTAGATCAGCCCCAGCATTTT
TRBJ1-1	-	-	TRBV3-1	CASSHGRVGTEAFF	TGTGCCAGCAGCCACGGCAGGGTGGGGACTGAAGCTTTCTTT
TRBJ1-1	-	-	TRBV9	CASSAQGENTEAFF	TGTGCCAGCAGCGCTCAGGGCGAGAACACTGAAGCTTTCTTT
TRBJ2-1	TRBD2	-	TRBV4-1	CASSQSSGGVDEQFF	TGCGCCAGCAGCCAATCCAGCGGGGGAGTCGATGAGCAGTTCTTC
TRBJ2-1	-	-	TRBV20-1	CSASRDAYNEQFF	TGCAGTGCTAGTAGGGACGCGTACAATGAGCAGTTCTTC
TRBJ1-4	TRBD1	-	TRBV12-3/TRBV12-4	CASSGQGQKLFF	TGTGCCAGCAGCGGACAGGGGCAAAAACTGTTTTTT
TRBJ1-1	-	-	TRBV29-1	CSEGVAGLNTEAFF	TGCAGCGAAGGGGTTGCCGGGCTAAACACTGAAGCTTTCTTT
TRBJ1-1	TRBD1	-	TRBV19	CASRQRQGGVTEAFF	TGTGCCAGTAGACAGAGACAGGGTGGGGTCACTGAAGCTTTCTTT
TRBJ1-3	TRBD1	-	TRBV5-1	CASSFGGGENTIYF	TGCGCCAGCAGCTTCGGAGGGGGCGAAAACACCATATATTTT
TRBJ2-1	TRBD2	-	TRBV7-9	CASIKSGSSYNEQFF	TGTGCCAGCATCAAAAGCGGGAGCTCCTACAATGAGCAGTTCTTC
TRBJ2-1	TRBD2	-	TRBV3-1	CASSQEFLAGGGNEQFF	TGTGCCAGCAGCCAAGAATTTCTAGCGGGGGGAGGGAATGAGCAGTTCTTC
TRBJ2-3	TRBD2	-	TRBV10-3	CALAGGPSDWTQYF	TGTGCCCTCGCGGGAGGGCCCTCTGATTGGACGCAGTATTTT
TRBJ2-1	TRBD1	-	TRBV4-1	CASSQPDRGVFAQFF	TGCGCCAGCAGCCAGCCGGACAGGGGAGTTTTTGCGCAGTTCTTC
TRBJ2-5	TRBD2	-	TRBV6-1	CASSEGSGGSFMETQYF	TGTGCCAGCAGTGAAGGGTCGGGAGGGAGTTTCATGGAGACCCAGTACTTC
TRBJ2-5	-	-	TRBV6-2/TRBV6-3	CASSYSTETQYF	TGTGCCAGCAGTTACTCGACAGAGACCCAGTACTTC
TRBJ2-1	-	-	TRBV9	CASSVDSGGGSYNEQFF	TGTGCCAGCAGCGTAGATAGTGGAGGGGGCTCCTACAATGAGCAGTTCTTC
TRBJ2-5	-	-	TRBV28	CASSRILSGSGSQETQYF	TGTGCCAGCAGCCGTATTCTGTCGGGTTCGGGGTCCCAAGAGACCCAGTACTTC
TRBJ2-3	TRBD2	-	TRBV11-2	CASSLLGSGFTDTQYF	TGTGCCAGCAGCTTACTCGGTAGCGGGTTCACAGATACGCAGTATTTT
TRBJ2-3	TRBD2	-	TRBV12-3/TRBV12-4	CASSPLAGSTDTQYF	TGTGCCAGCAGTCCCCTAGCGGGAAGCACAGATACGCAGTATTTT
TRBJ2-6	-	-	TRBV28	CASSFLTDSSGANVLTF	TGTGCCAGCAGTTTCCTGACTGATAGCTCTGGGGCCAACGTCCTGACTTTC
TRBJ2-4	-	-	TRBV5-1	CASSTGLSSYIQYF	TGCGCCAGCAGCACCGGACTTAGTTCATACATTCAGTACTTC